This T cell receptor (beta chain) was sequenced for a study of cytomegalovirus exposure and HLA in healthy donors. V gave up 5 bases and J gave up 1 base; unmatched junction bases: 10. There are 17 residues in the CDR3. The germline gives CDR1 LNHDA, CDR2 SQIVND (reference sequence). In the PCR, 60 Vbeta and 13 Jbeta primers were used. The data were produced by immunoSEQ multiplex PCR, yet TCRdb's version contains in-frame clones alone and is incomplete. The table lists roughly 90,000 clones, 80% to 90% of them singletons. The rearrangement links TRBV19 to TRBJ2-4; 8 bases fit TRBD1. This receptor was obtained from a man between 25 and 39 years old in good health and CMV-seropositive. Sequencing was carried out using PBMCs. This CDR3 reads CASSPTGESGAKNIQYF. In DNA, the CDR3 is TGTGCCAGTAGTCCGACAGGGGAAAGTGGCGCCAAAAACATTCAGTACTTC.